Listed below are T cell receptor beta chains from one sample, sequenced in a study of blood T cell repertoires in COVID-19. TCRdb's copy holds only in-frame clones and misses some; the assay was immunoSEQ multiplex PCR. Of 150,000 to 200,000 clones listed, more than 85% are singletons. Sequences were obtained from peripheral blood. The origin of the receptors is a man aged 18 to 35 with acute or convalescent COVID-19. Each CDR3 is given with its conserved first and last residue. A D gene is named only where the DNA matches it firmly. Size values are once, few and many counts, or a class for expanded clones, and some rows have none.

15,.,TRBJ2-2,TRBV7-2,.,TGTGCCAGCAGCTCATTTGGACTAAACACCGGGGAGCTGTTTTTT,CASSSFGLNTGELFF
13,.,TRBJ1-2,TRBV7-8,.,TGTGCCAGCAGTAGTCGACAGTTAAATGGCTACACCTTC,CASSSRQLNGYTF
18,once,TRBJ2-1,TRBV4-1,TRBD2,TGCGCCAGCAGCCCACACTCCGGGACTAGCGGGGTTTACAATGAGCAGTTCTTC,CASSPHSGTSGVYNEQFF
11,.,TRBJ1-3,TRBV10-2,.,TGCGCCAGCACCTCAGGGGACACCATATATTTT,CASTSGDTIYF
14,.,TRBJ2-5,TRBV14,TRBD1,TGTGCCAGCAGTCGGGACAGGCCGCAAGAGACCCAGTACTTC,CASSRDRPQETQYF
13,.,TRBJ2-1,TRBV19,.,TGTGCCAGTAGTATTCAGGTTGGGAATGAGCAGTTCTTC,CASSIQVGNEQFF
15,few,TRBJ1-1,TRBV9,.,TGTGCCAGCAGCGTAGATCTACAGGTTCGTGCTGAAGCTTTCTTT,CASSVDLQVRAEAFF
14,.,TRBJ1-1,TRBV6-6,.,TGTGCCAGCAGTTACTGGGGGCGGGACACTGAAGCTTTCTTT,CASSYWGRDTEAFF
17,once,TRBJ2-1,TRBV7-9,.,TGTGCCAGCAGCTTAGAAATTAGGCCAGGGGTAGACAATGAGCAGTTCTTC,CASSLEIRPGVDNEQFF
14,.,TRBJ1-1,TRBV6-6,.,TGTGCCAGCAGCAGAACAGGGTTCAGCACTGAAGCTTTCTTT,CASSRTGFSTEAFF
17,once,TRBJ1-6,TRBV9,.,TGTGCCAGCAGCGTAGGGTCCAGGGCCAACTATAATTCACCCCTCCACTTT,CASSVGSRANYNSPLHF
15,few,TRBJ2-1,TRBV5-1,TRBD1,TGCGCCAGCAGCCCCGGACAGGGGGACTACAATGAGCAGTTCTTC,CASSPGQGDYNEQFF
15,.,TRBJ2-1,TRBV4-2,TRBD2,TGTGCCAGCAGCCCCCGCAGCGGGGATTACAATGAGCAGTTCTTC,CASSPRSGDYNEQFF
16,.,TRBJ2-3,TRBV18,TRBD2,TGTGCCAGCTCACCGGGGACTAGCGGGACCACAGATACGCAGTATTTT,CASSPGTSGTTDTQYF
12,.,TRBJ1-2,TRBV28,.,TGTGCCAGCAGTTTATCCACTTGGGGGCACTTCTTC,CASSLSTWGHFF
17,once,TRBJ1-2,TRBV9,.,TGTGCCAGCAGCGTCGTTGGCTCCCGGACTTCTAACTATGGCTACACCTTC,CASSVVGSRTSNYGYTF
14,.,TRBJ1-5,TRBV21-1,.,TGTGCCAGCAGCATGGGACAGGGTAAACAGCCCCAGCATTTT,CASSMGQGKQPQHF
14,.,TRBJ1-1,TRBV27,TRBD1,TGTGCCAGCAGTCGACAGGGGGCAAACACTGAAGCTTTCTTT,CASSRQGANTEAFF
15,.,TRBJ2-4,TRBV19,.,TGTGCCAGTAGTACCCGGGAGAGACATGAAAACATTCAGTACTTC,CASSTRERHENIQYF
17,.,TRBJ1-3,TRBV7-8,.,TGTGCCAGCAGCTTAAAGTTAGTAGGGGACTCTGGAAACACCATATATTTT,CASSLKLVGDSGNTIYF
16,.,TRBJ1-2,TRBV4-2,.,TGTGCCAGCAGCCAAGATACGGGGAAGCACAACTATGGCTACACCTTC,CASSQDTGKHNYGYTF
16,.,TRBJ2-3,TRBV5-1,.,TGCGCCAGCAGCTCATTTAGCGGAGGGTCCCCAGATACGCAGTATTTT,CASSSFSGGSPDTQYF
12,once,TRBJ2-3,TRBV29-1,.,TGCAACCCTCCAGAGGGCACAGATACGCAGTATTTT,CNPPEGTDTQYF
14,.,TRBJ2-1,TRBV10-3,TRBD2,TGTGCCATTACGGCTAGCGGGGTGTACAATGAGCAGTTCTTC,CAITASGVYNEQFF
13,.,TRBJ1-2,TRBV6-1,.,TGTGCCAGCAGTGAATATAACAGGGCTGGCTACACCTTC,CASSEYNRAGYTF
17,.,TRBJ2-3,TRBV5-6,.,TGTGCCAGCAGGGGGTGGGTAGGGGCCCTCGACACAGATACGCAGTATTTT,CASRGWVGALDTDTQYF
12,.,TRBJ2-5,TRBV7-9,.,TGTGCCAGCGGGTGGGGCGCGGAGACCCAGTACTTC,CASGWGAETQYF
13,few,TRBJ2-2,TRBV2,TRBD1,TGTGCCAGCAGGGGGGACAGCTCAAGGGCGCTGTTTTTT,CASRGDSSRALFF
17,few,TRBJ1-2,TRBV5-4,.,TGTGCCAGCAGCTTGGAGGGGAGGCGGGGGCGCGTCTATGGCTACACCTTC,CASSLEGRRGRVYGYTF
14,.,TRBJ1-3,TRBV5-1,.,TGCGCCAGCAGCTGGGACATCTCTGGAAACACCATATATTTT,CASSWDISGNTIYF
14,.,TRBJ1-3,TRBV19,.,TGTGCCAGTATCCGGTCAAGCTCTGGAAACACCATATATTTT,CASIRSSSGNTIYF
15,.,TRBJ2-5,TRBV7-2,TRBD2,TGTGCCAGCAGCTTAGTGGGACTAGATGCGGAGACCCAGTACTTC,CASSLVGLDAETQYF
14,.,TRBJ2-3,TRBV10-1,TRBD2,TGCGCCAGCCCTTTCGGGGGGGCCCCCGATACGCAGTATTTT,CASPFGGAPDTQYF
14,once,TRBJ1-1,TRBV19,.,TGTGCCAGTAGTATAGAACGGGGGAACACTGAAGCTTTCTTT,CASSIERGNTEAFF
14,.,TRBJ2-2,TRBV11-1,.,TGTGCCAGCAGCTTTCTGGCGGAAACCGGGGAGCTGTTTTTT,CASSFLAETGELFF
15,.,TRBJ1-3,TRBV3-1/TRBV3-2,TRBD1,TGTGCCAGCAGCGGACAGGGGTCGTCTGGAAACACCATATATTTT,CASSGQGSSGNTIYF
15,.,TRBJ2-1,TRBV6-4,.,TGTGCCAGCAGTGACTCCCCAGGGGTCCACAATGAGCAGTTCTTC,CASSDSPGVHNEQFF
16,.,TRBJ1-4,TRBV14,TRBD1,TGTGCCAGCAGCCCCCGGGACAGGGCCATCGATGAAAAACTGTTTTTT,CASSPRDRAIDEKLFF
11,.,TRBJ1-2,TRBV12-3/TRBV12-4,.,TGTGCCAGCAGCCCCGGGGCGGGATACACCTTC,CASSPGAGYTF
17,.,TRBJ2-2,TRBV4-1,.,TGCGCCAGCAGCCCCGGTAGTAGGGGGGGAAACAGGCGGGAGCTGTTTTTT,CASSPGSRGGNRRELFF
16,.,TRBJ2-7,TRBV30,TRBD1,TGTGCCTGGAGTTACGGCAGGGGGCTACAGACCTACGAGCAGTACTTC,CAWSYGRGLQTYEQYF
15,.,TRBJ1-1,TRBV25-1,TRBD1,TGTGCCAGCACCCAACAGGGGGCGAGGAACACTGAAGCTTTCTTT,CASTQQGARNTEAFF
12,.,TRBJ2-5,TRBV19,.,TGTGCCTGCGGGACTGGAGTTGAGACCCAGTACTTC,CACGTGVETQYF
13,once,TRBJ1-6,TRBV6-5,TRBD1,TGTGCCAGCAGAACTAGGGGGCTCTCACCCCTCCACTTT,CASRTRGLSPLHF
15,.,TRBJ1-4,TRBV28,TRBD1,TGTGCCAGCAGAGGGACAGGGGGAGGGAATGAAAAACTGTTTTTT,CASRGTGGGNEKLFF
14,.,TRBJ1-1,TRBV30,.,TGTGCCTGGAGTGGGACAGCCGTGAACACTGAAGCTTTCTTT,CAWSGTAVNTEAFF